What follows are 2 T cell receptor beta chains derived from one specimen sequenced in a study of early T cells in non-severe SARS-CoV-2 infection. From the 5' RACE reads, TCRdb called clonotypes with MiXCR, one entry per CDR3 protein. The sample has more than 60,000 distinct CDR3 sequences; around 12% are singletons. This specimen was whole blood, taken at baseline. The receptors stem from an adult who was a healthcare worker with PCR-confirmed SARS-CoV-2 infection or an uninfected control (not recorded which).

Only a few counts were recorded for this clonotype. The V call is TRBV28, the J call TRBJ1-6; D is ambiguous. Germline V CDR1 and CDR2: MDHEN, SYDVKM. V was trimmed by 3 bases and J by 11 bases, leaving 20 bases between them. The CDR3 runs 16 residues. As DNA, the CDR3 is TGTGCCAGCAGTTTGCCTGCCGGGGTAGATTTCGCACCCCTCCACTTT. It codes for CASSLPAGVDFAPLHF.

This chain connects TRBV28 to TRBJ1-1; TRBD1 might be the D (6 bases). Germline V gene data show CDR1 as MDHEN and CDR2 as SYDVKM. This CDR3 spans 12 amino acids. V lost 5 bases and J 6 bases, leaving 10 bases between the germline ends. The CDR3, as DNA: TGTGCCAGCAGTCTACGACAGGCTGAAGCTTTCTTT. It yields the protein CASSLRQAEAFF.